The clone carrying this TCR beta chain was counted at least ten times. As yet, its antigen is unknown. TCRdb ran MiXCR on the reads and lists one entry per CDR3 protein. The profile covers approximately 500,000 distinct CDR3 sequences, with approximately 15% appearing a single time and 20% to 30% taken by the ten largest. Trimming left V 5 bases short and J 4 bases short, with 14 bases between. Germline loops: CDR1 LNHDA, CDR2 SQIVND (reference sequence). The CDR3 is 15 amino acids. The record originates from a study of T cell repertoires in cytomegalovirus infection. Study observations and caveats: Totalled public TCR beta family frequency picked out people who carried CMV plus the relevant HLA.

The sequence was obtained from a human donor in good health (CMV status not recorded). Some clones in this sample may be carry-over from other donors' samples. The chain has TRBV19 and TRBJ2-2, with a possible D match to TRBD1 (6 bases). Material for sequencing was CD8+ T cells from PBMCs. CDR3 protein: CASSVQGLATGELFF. As DNA, the CDR3 is TGTGCCAGTAGTGTACAGGGATTGGCCACCGGGGAGCTGTTTTTT.